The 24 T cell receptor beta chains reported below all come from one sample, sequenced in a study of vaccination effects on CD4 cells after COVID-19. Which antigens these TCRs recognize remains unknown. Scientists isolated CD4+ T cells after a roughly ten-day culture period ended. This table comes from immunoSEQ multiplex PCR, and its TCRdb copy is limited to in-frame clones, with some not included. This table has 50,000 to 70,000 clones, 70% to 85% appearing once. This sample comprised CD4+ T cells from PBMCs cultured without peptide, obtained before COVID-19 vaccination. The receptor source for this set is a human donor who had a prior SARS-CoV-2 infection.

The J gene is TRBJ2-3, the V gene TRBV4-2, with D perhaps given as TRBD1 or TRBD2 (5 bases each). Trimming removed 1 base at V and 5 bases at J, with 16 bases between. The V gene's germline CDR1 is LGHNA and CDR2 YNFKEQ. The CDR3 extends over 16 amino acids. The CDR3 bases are TGTGCCAGCAGCCAAGGGGGCCGGGATGGGGGAGATACGCAGTATTTT. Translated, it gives CASSQGGRDGGDTQYF.

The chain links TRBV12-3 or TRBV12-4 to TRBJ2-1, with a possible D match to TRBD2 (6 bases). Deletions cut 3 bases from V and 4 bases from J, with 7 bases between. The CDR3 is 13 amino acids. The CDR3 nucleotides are TGTGCCAGCAGTTTTCGGGGGTACAATGAGCAGTTCTTC. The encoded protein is CASSFRGYNEQFF.

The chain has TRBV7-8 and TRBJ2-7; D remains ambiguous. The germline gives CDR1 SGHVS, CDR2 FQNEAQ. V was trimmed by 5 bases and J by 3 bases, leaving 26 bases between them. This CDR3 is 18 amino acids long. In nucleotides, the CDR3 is TGTGCCAGCAGCCGCCGGTGGGGTTTTCTGCCCTTCAACTACGAGCAGTACTTC. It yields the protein CASSRRWGFLPFNYEQYF.

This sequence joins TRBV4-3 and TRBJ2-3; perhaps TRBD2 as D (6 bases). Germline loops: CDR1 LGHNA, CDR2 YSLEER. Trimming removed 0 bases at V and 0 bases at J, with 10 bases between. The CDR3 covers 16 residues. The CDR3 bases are TGCGCCAGCAGCCAAGATTTGGCGGGAAGCACAGATACGCAGTATTTT. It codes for CASSQDLAGSTDTQYF.

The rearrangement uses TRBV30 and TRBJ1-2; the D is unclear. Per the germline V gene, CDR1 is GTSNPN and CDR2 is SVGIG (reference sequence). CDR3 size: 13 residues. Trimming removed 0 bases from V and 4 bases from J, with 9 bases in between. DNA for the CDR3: TGTGCCTGGAGTGTACAACCCCTCTATGGCTACACCTTC. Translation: CAWSVQPLYGYTF.

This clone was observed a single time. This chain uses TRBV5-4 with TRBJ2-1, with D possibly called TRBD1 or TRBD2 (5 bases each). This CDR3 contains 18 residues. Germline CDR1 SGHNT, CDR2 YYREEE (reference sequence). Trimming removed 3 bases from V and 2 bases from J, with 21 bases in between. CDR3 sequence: CASSSFGPNGGAYNEQFF. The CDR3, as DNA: TGTGCCAGCAGCTCCTTCGGACCGAATGGGGGTGCCTACAATGAGCAGTTCTTC.

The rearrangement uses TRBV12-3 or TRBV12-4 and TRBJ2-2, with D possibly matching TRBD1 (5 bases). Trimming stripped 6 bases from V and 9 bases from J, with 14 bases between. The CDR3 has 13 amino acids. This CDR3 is CASRRGIARELFF. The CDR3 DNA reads TGTGCCAGCAGAAGGGGTATTGCAAGGGAGCTGTTTTTT.

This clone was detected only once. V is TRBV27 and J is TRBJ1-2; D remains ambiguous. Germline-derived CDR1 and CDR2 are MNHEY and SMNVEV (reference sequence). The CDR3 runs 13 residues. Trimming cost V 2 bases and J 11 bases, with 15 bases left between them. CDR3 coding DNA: TGTGCCAGCAGTTTAAACCGGGAGGCGGGTTACACCTTC. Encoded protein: CASSLNREAGYTF.

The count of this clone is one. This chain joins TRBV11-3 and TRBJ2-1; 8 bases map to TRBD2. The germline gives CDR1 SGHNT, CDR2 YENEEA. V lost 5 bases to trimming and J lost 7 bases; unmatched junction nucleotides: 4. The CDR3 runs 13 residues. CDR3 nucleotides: TGTGCCAGCAGCCCGGCGGGGGGTAATGAGCAGTTCTTC. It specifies CASSPAGGNEQFF.

The CDR3 DNA sequence: TGCGCCAGCAGCTTAACTGGGGAGCAGAAGTACAATGAGCAGTTCTTC. Translation: CASSLTGEQKYNEQFF. This chain joins TRBV5-1 and TRBJ2-1; D might be TRBD2 (5 bases). The CDR3 sequence is 16 residues long. Deletions cut 2 bases from V and 4 bases from J, with 16 bases between. CDR1 is SGHRS and CDR2 is YFSETQ in the germline V gene.

CDR3 DNA: TGTGCCAGCAGTCCAGGGTCGGGCAATCAGCCCCAGCATTTT. It codes for CASSPGSGNQPQHF. The rearrangement uses TRBV6-2 or TRBV6-3 and TRBJ1-5, with D possibly TRBD1 on 5 matching bases. This CDR3 is built from 14 residues. Germline V gene lookup returns CDR1 MNHEY and CDR2 SVGEGT. V shed 5 bases and J shed 2 bases, with 10 bases lying between them.

Here the CDR3 reads CASRSPGQGQETQYF. The CDR3 nucleotides are TGCGCCAGCAGATCGCCGGGACAGGGACAAGAGACCCAGTACTTC. The chain has TRBV5-1 and TRBJ2-5, with TRBD1 matching over 9 bases. CDR3 length: 15 amino acids. Germline loops: CDR1 SGHRS, CDR2 YFSETQ. The V gene end was trimmed by 5 bases and the J gene end by 2 bases; junction bases not matched to a gene: 7.

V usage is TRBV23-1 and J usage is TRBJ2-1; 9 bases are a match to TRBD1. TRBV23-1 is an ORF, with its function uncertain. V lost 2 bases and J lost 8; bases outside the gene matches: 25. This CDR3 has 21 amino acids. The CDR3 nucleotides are TGCGCCAGCAGTCAACCCAAAAAGACGGGACAGGGACCCGGCGTGTTCTATGAGCAGTTCTTC. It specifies CASSQPKKTGQGPGVFYEQFF.

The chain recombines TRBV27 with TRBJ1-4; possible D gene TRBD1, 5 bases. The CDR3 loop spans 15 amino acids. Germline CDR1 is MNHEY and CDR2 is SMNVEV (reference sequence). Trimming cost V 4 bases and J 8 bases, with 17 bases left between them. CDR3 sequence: CASSYRRGADEKLFF. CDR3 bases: TGTGCCAGCAGTTACCGTCGGGGCGCCGACGAAAAACTGTTTTTT.

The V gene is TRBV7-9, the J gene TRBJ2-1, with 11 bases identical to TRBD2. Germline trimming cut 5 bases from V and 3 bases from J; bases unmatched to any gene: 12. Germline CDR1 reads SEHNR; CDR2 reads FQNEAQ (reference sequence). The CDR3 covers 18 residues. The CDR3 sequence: CASSDNVLAGVVYNEQFF. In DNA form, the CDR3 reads TGTGCCAGCAGCGACAATGTACTAGCGGGAGTTGTCTACAATGAGCAGTTCTTC.

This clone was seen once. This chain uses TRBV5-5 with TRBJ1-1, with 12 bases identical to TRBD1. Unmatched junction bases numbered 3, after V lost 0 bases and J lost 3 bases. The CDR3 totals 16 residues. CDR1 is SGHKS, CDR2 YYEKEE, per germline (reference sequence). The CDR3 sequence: CASSLGRDRGHTEAFF. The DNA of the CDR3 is TGTGCCAGCAGCTTGGGAAGGGACAGGGGGCACACTGAAGCTTTCTTT.

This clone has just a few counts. CDR3 region: CASSHGTPSNQPQHF. The CDR3 DNA reads TGTGCCAGCAGTCACGGGACACCTAGCAATCAGCCCCAGCATTTT. The gene calls are TRBV6-6 and TRBJ1-5, with D possibly TRBD1 on 6 matching bases. In germline, CDR1 is MNHNY, CDR2 SVGAGI (reference sequence). The CDR3 totals 15 residues. Trimming stripped 5 bases from V and 0 bases from J, with 11 bases between.

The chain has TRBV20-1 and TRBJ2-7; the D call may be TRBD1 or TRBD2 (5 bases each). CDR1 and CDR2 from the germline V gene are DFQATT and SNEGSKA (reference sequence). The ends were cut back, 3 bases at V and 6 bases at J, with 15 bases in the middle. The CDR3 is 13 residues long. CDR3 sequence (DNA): TGCAGTGCTAGTCCGGGACCCAACTTCGAGCAGTACTTC. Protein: CSASPGPNFEQYF.

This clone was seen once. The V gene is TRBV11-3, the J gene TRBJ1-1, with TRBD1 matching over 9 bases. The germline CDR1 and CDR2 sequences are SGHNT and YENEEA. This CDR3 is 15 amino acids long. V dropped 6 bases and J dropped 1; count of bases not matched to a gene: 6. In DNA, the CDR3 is TGTGCCAGCAGTTCCGGACAGGGGAGGAACACTGAAGCTTTCTTT. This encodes CASSSGQGRNTEAFF.

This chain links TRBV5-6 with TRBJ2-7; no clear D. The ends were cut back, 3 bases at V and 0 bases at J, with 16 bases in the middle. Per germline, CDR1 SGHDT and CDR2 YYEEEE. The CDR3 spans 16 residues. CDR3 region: CASSWDASRYSYEQYF. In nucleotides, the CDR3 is TGTGCCAGCAGCTGGGATGCCAGCCGATACTCCTACGAGCAGTACTTC.

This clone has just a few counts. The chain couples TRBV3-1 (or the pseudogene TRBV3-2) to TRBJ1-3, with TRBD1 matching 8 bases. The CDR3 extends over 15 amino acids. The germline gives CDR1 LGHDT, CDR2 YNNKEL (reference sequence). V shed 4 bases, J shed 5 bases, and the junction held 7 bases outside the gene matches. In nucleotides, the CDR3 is TGTGCCAGCAGCCGACCGGGACAGGAGCGAAACACCATATATTTT. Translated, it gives CASSRPGQERNTIYF.

The CDR3, as DNA: TGTGCCAGCAGTTACTCAGGACTATCCTACAATGAGCAGTTCTTC. As protein: CASSYSGLSYNEQFF. This sequence joins TRBV6-6 and TRBJ2-1; TRBD2 might be the D (6 bases). Looked up from germline, CDR1 is MNHNY and CDR2 is SVGAGI (reference sequence). This CDR3 region has 15 residues. Trimming took 0 bases from V and 1 from J, leaving 7 bases between them.

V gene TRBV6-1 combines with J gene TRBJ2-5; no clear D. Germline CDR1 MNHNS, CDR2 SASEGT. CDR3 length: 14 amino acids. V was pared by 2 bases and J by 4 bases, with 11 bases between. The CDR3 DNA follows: TGTGCCAGCAGTGAATCTAACACGAGAGAGACCCAGTACTTC. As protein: CASSESNTRETQYF.

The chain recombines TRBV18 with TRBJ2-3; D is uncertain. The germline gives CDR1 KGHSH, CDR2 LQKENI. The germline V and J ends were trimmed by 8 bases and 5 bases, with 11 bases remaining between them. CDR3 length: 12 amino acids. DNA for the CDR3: TGTGCCAGCCTACGACGTGGAGATACGCAGTATTTT. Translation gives CASLRRGDTQYF.